The sequence of this T cell receptor beta chain was determined in a study of T cell responses to AZD1222 COVID-19 vaccine. In the case of this clone: Its specificity is unknown.

Study-level results: Unmutated regions of variants are reportedly targeted by nearly half of spike-specific TCRs. Donors were chiefly white British, with a greater number of females, and clonal diversity was perhaps underestimated. Seropositive status at baseline applied to only six AZD1222 recipients.

Measured with immunoSEQ multiplex PCR; TCRdb has only the in-frame clones, and not every one. The sample lists around 150,000 clones, almost 90% occurring once. The CDR3 length is 14 residues. V was shortened by 6 bases and J by 4 bases, with 13 bases between the two germline ends. Per the germline V gene, CDR1 is MNHEY and CDR2 is SVGEGT. This clonotype originated in an adult in good health. Here the sequenced sample was peripheral blood, taken on day 0 of AZD1222 vaccination. The chain uses TRBV6-2 or TRBV6-3 and TRBJ1-3, with D perhaps matching TRBD1 (6 bases). The CDR3 nucleotides are TGTGCCAGCAGCTCCAACAGGGCGGGAAACACCATATATTTT. Protein sequence: CASSSNRAGNTIYF.